The sequence of this TCR beta chain was determined in a study of cytomegalovirus exposure and HLA in healthy donors (dated by TCRdb to between 2016 and 2019). General notes on the study: An earlier analysis of several hundred of the donors reported 250 to 300 Gb of sequence data and some 120 million unique TCR beta sequences from 150 million to 200 million T cells. About 310 gigabases of sequencing data and approximately 80 million unique TCR sequences were included in an early release covering under 650 HLA-typed donors. The genetic ancestry cluster associated with self-reported Caucasian donors included around four fifths of the approximately 400 genotyped donors. The study aimed to test whether cataloging public T cell receptors could reveal signatures of past pathogen exposure. The study profiled the T cell repertoires of under 850 subjects by immunosequencing and related them to cytomegalovirus serostatus. Besides the first cohort of roughly 640 subjects, a separate validation cohort made up of 95 to 150 different subjects was used. The study combined high-throughput TCR immunosequencing, statistical association of individual TCRs with disease status, and machine learning to predict cytomegalovirus infection status. To study patterns of TCR occurrence, a later analysis re-analyzed previously published TCR beta repertoires from just over 650 donors and added high-resolution HLA genotyping. Rather than drawing on any new phenotypic data, the later analysis identified candidate immune exposures from TCR beta sequences and the way those sequences occurred across donors. An earlier analysis of fewer than 750 of the donors used high-throughput TCR beta sequencing to judge whether each TCR beta V gene segment behaved as functional or pseudogenic. Donor age, sex, ethnicity and CMV serostatus were compiled together with the repertoire data. In a later genetic analysis, genome-wide SNP genotypes for about 55% of the roughly 700 donors were used, and that subset was treated as a discovery cohort. Every repertoire in the discovery cohort had been generated on one and the same sequencing platform. Class I and class II HLA loci were covered by the typing at four-digit resolution. The number of typed donors differed by locus: roughly 629-630 for A, B, C, DRB1 and DQB1; 500 to 550 for DQA1; approximately 600 for DPA1; and some 430 for DPB1. Because of strong linkage in the cohort, 4 to 6 DR-DQ haplotypes were treated as single units for association and clustering. Across some 400 genotyped donors of the cohort, an average of about 250,000 unique TCR beta nucleotide sequences per donor were sequenced, and approximately 17% of those sequences were non-productive. Paper-wide results and their limitations: An association between a missense DCLRE1C variant and V-gene and J-gene trimming of TCR beta chains was found in a later genetic analysis and replicated in an independent cohort. Fewer than 20 rarely observed V segments, including chromosome 9 orphons, were excluded from the earlier analysis of 550 to 700 of the donors because counts were too low. Most TCR sequences were observed very rarely across donors, whereas some public TCRs were present in many individuals. The study gave a list of 150 to 200 TCR beta chains associated with cytomegalovirus. Broadly in line with IMGT annotations, most TCR beta V segments showed up in productive rearrangements about 87% or about 30% of the time in an earlier analysis of under 700 of the donors. It was suggested by the authors that the approach could potentially be generalized to other disease states and immunological phenotypes. In a later analysis, most CMV-associated TCR beta chains were found to appear HLA-restricted, with HLA associations seemingly driven largely by CMV exposure. A later analysis associated approximately 17,000 TCR beta sequences with specific HLA alleles at a false discovery rate of 0.05. A further reported finding was that TCR beta sequences accurately predicted the HLA-A and HLA-B alleles for most subjects in the first cohort. In a later analysis, HLA-associated TCR beta chains showed more clonal expansion and lower generation probabilities than non-associated chains that were equally common. Some IMGT-functional V segments, including TRBV6-2 and TRBV6-3, could not be told apart with the 87-base-pair reads, so those segments were excluded. In this cohort, only TCR beta chains were sequenced, and detectable features were limited by the absence of alpha or paired-chain data. CMV serostatus was the only immune exposure information available for the cohort. A later analysis found that TCR association rates varied across HLA loci, with DRB1 alleles showing the most associated TCRs and HLA-C alleles the fewest. In vitro tests confirmed that a few of the cytomegalovirus-associated TCR beta chains recognize cytomegalovirus antigens. Correlated functional status among segregating V segments might reflect linkage disequilibrium, but an unknown experimental factor could not be ruled out. Because some donors lacked HLA typing at each locus, the association tests relied only on the typed subset. In both the original and validation cohorts, the classifier was reported to diagnose cytomegalovirus status with high specificity and sensitivity. Strong co-occurrence of HLA alleles, especially DR and DQ, made assigning TCR associations to individual alleles difficult. The sequencing pipeline was judged likely to have produced a cluster of highly shared sequence variants as a technical artifact. The presence/absence analyses assumed that sequencing depth was roughly uniform across donors, and that assumption may not be true. A later analysis reported that several top co-occurrence clusters appeared linked to parvovirus B19, influenza, CMV and Epstein-Barr virus. A later genetic analysis reported fewer N-insertions in productive TCRs among donors in an Asian-associated ancestry cluster than the roughly 650-donor mean.

CDR1 and CDR2 (MDHEN, SYDVKM) derive from the germline V gene. Germline trimming amounts to 5 bases on V and 1 base on J, with 11 as the count of junction bases outside the gene matches. The CDR3 measures 17 amino acids from cysteine to phenylalanine. Only the CDR3 DNA stays, 51 bases, in frame from base 1. As to this clone: The antigen this receptor binds is unknown. Base qualities were left out, and no much larger clone turns up one base away.

The cohort was made up of roughly 670 healthy bone marrow donors. At the time of sampling, every cohort member was nominally healthy, though immune exposures that went unrecorded were likely present. The donor was CMV seronegative and was included in the group of about 350 seronegative cohort members. Each donor provided a peripheral blood sample, and peripheral blood mononuclear cells were used for TCR beta sequencing. Genomic DNA extraction from the blood cell samples was performed with the Qiagen DNeasy Blood Extraction Kit. Library generation was performed with the immunoSEQ multiplex PCR assay. The multiplex PCR relied on a mix of 60 forward primers for TCR Vbeta segments and 13 reverse primers for TCR Jbeta segments. A multiplex PCR assay on genomic DNA amplified the CDR3 region of rearranged TCR beta genes. The amplified TCR beta libraries were sequenced on the Illumina HiSeq System as 87-base-pair reads. Turning to the authors' computational methods: In a later analysis, around 80 million unique TCR beta chains were counted across the 666 repertoires, and approximately 9.9 million of these chains were shared by at least two donors. To remove PCR and sequencing errors, raw reads were error-corrected and collapsed into unique sequences using a nearest-neighbor algorithm that merged closely related sequences. To assign V, D and J gene segments, CDR3 sequences were aligned to IMGT reference sequences. For a sequence to be retained, a match of at least six nucleotides to both a V gene segment and a J gene segment was required. A rearrangement counted as productive if the CDR3 had no stop codons and remained in frame with V and J, and every other rearrangement counted as non-productive. Following IMGT convention, CDR3 was defined as the stretch from the second conserved V-encoded cysteine up to the conserved J-encoded phenylalanine. The earlier analysis of some 550 of the donors excluded any sequence lacking an unambiguous match to a single V gene segment. In an earlier analysis of 500 to 750 of the donors, V segments were called functional above 56.7% productive rearrangements and were called segregating when the between-donor standard deviation exceeded 5%. A statistical classification framework was built to diagnose cytomegalovirus status from the catalog of TCR beta chain sequences. A later analysis assigned V and J genes by comparing TCR nucleotide sequences with IMGT/GENE-DB human TR gene sequences. A later analysis assigned CDR3 sequences and most-parsimonious VDJ recombination scenarios with the TCRdist pipeline. In a later analysis, each TCR beta chain was defined by its CDR3 amino acid sequence together with its V-gene family, and reads lacking a unique V-gene family were excluded. To address suspected cross-contamination and a sequencing artifact, a later analysis removed a few hundred highly shared, low-generation-probability nucleotide sequences. In a later analysis, a clonal expansion index for each public chain was calculated from normalized within-repertoire ranks of inferred template counts. Generation probabilities in a later analysis came from a VDJ recombination model fitted to out-of-frame rearrangements, and those results were checked against IGoR. In a later analysis, hypergeometric tests were used to score TCR-TCR, TCR-HLA and TCR-CMV co-occurrence, with a repertoire-size bias correction applied to TCR pairs. In a later analysis, false discovery rates were estimated by permuting HLA or CMV assignments 20 times. In a later analysis, co-occurring TCRs were grouped with DBSCAN, and TCRdist sequence similarity was added when clustering was performed within HLA-allele-positive subsets. For co-occurrence clustering, repertoires with fewer than 30,000 or more than 120,000 public chains were excluded, along with four to six repertoires with anomalous nucleotide sharing. TCRdb carries this immuneACCESS record with in-frame sequences only. Its versions omit some clonotypes, under half of them owing to an unresolved V gene in the studies checked, with the rest unexplained. V and J calls and clone size come straight from that table; D and trimming were deduced from the DNA. Here the sample has more than 150,000 clones; around 73% occur a single time. The ten largest clones capture approximately 1.5% of the sample.

Sequences were obtained from PBMCs. The chain employs TRBV28 and TRBJ1-1, with 9 central nucleotides matching TRBD1. The clonotype comes from a male donor in good health and CMV-seronegative. The DNA is as follows: TGTGCCAGCAGTATTACCGGGACAGGGATTAAGAACACTGAAGCTTTCTTT. Translated, it reads CASSITGTGIKNTEAFF.